A selection of T cell receptor beta chains follows, all from one sample in a study of neoadjuvant anti-PD-1 for oral cavity cancer. Generated by immunoSEQ multiplex PCR, the TCRdb table keeps only in-frame clones and is missing some. The table has some 40,000 clones, about 36% seen once. Source: tumor tissue, taken after nivolumab (anti-PD-1) treatment. These receptors were obtained from a person aged 40 to 85 with oral cavity squamous cell carcinoma. Both conserved end residues are part of each CDR3. The D gene is left open where the match is weak. Clone size is given for some rows only: seen once, a few or many times, or a class if the clone is expanded.

TRBD2	few	TRBJ2-1	TRBV7-8	TGTGCCAGCAGCTTACCTAGCGGGAGTGCTGAGCAGTTCTTC	CASSLPSGSAEQFF
-	few	TRBJ1-1	TRBV6-6	TGTGCCAGCAGTTATATGGGGTTTAGGGACACTGAAGCTTTCTTT	CASSYMGFRDTEAFF
-	few	TRBJ2-6	TRBV29-1	TGCAGCGTAGCCGGGACCCGGACCTCTGGGGCCAACGTCCTGACTTTC	CSVAGTRTSGANVLTF
TRBD2	many	TRBJ2-1	TRBV2	TGTGCCAGCAGTGGCGAGCTAGCGGTGTACAATGAGCAGTTCTTC	CASSGELAVYNEQFF
-	few	TRBJ2-1	TRBV14	TGTGCCAGCAGCCAAGATGAGATATGGAGGTCTGAGCAGTTCTTC	CASSQDEIWRSEQFF
TRBD1	-	TRBJ2-3	TRBV28	TGTGCCAGCAGTTTATCGGGGACAGGGGAGGCAGATACGCAGTATTTT	CASSLSGTGEADTQYF
-	-	TRBJ2-1	TRBV28	TGTGCCAGCAGTTTGGGTGACTACCATCGAGTAAACAATGAGCAGTTCTTC	CASSLGDYHRVNNEQFF
-	-	TRBJ1-1	TRBV5-1	TGCGCCAGCAGCCGGACGGAGAACACTGAAGCTTTCTTT	CASSRTENTEAFF
-	-	TRBJ2-5	TRBV11-2	TGTGCCAGCAGGGAGGCTGAGGCACGGGAAGAGACCCAGTACTTC	CASREAEAREETQYF
-	-	TRBJ2-3	TRBV6-6	TGTGCCAGCAGTTGGTTGGGCGGGGTCACAGATACGCAGTATTTT	CASSWLGGVTDTQYF
TRBD1	many	TRBJ2-3	TRBV9	TGTGCCAGCACCTTAGGGACAGGGACAGATACGCAGTATTTT	CASTLGTGTDTQYF
-	-	TRBJ2-4	TRBV29-1	TGCAGCGTTGGACAGGCAAATTTAGCCAAAAACATTCAGTACTTC	CSVGQANLAKNIQYF
-	few	TRBJ2-2	TRBV27	TGTGCCAGCAGTATACGACAGCGCACCGGGGAGCTGTTTTTT	CASSIRQRTGELFF
-	-	TRBJ2-7	TRBV28	TGTGCCACTTCGAGGGACACTGTCTACGAGCAGTACTTC	CATSRDTVYEQYF
-	-	TRBJ1-1	TRBV28	TGTGCCAGCAGTCACCCCCGACAGAACACTGAAGCTTTCTTT	CASSHPRQNTEAFF
-	-	TRBJ1-2	TRBV5-5	TGTGCCAGCAGCTTGGCAGAAAACTATGGCTACACCTTC	CASSLAENYGYTF
-	-	TRBJ2-3	TRBV9	TGTGCCAGCAGCTCCACAGATACGCAGTATTTT	CASSSTDTQYF
TRBD2	few	TRBJ2-7	TRBV14	TGTGCCAGCAGCCCCGGGACTAGCGGGAGACACGAGCAGTACTTC	CASSPGTSGRHEQYF
-	few	TRBJ2-7	TRBV14	TGTGCCAGCAGCTTAGGACGAAGGGCCTACGAGCAGTACTTC	CASSLGRRAYEQYF
TRBD1	many	TRBJ1-1	TRBV30	TGTGCCTGGAGTGTAATGGACAGGGTGAGTGCTGAAGCTTTCTTT	CAWSVMDRVSAEAFF
TRBD1	few	TRBJ1-1	TRBV7-2	TGTGCCAGCAGCTTAGGCTCGGGACAGGGAGCTTTCTTT	CASSLGSGQGAFF